This T cell receptor beta chain was sequenced for a study of T-cell reconstitution after alpha-beta-depleted transplantation in children. Per the germline V gene, CDR1 is SGHTA and CDR2 is FQGNSA. The CDR3 is 15 residues long. V dropped 1 base and J dropped 9; count of bases not matched to a gene: 4. Unique molecular identifiers tagged the TCRbeta library. TCRdb re-called the PCR reads with MiXCR, one entry per CDR3 protein. The table has some 640,000 distinct CDR3 sequences, around 16% seen once. This sequence joins TRBV7-2 and TRBJ2-1; 12 nucleotides align to TRBD2. The sample was PBMCs from the stem cell graft donor, taken from the stem cell graft. This sequence originates from a human donor who donated a stem cell graft to a child with acute myeloid leukemia. Written as DNA, the CDR3 is TGTGCCAGCAGCTTAGAACTAGCGGGGGGTCCTGAGCAGTTCTTC. Translated: CASSLELAGGPEQFF. The whole variable domain, filled in from reference TRBV7-2 and TRBJ2-1, reads GAGVSQSPSNKVTEKGKDVELRCDPISGHTALYWYRQSLGQGLEFLIYFQGNSAPDKSGLPSDRFSAERTGGSVSTLTIQRTQQEDSAVYLCASSLELAGGPEQFFGPGTRLTVL.